The source of this T cell receptor (beta chain) is a study of cytomegalovirus exposure and HLA in healthy donors. At the level of the study: An analysis done earlier identified about 120 million unique TCR beta sequences from around 180 million T cells.

This clone was counted a single time. Its antigen is not identified. The PCR used 60 Vbeta and 13 Jbeta primers. Sequenced by immunoSEQ multiplex PCR; TCRdb stores in-frame clones only, minus some. This sample has about 90,000 clones, with approximately 84% found just once. Study-level points and caveats: Some V segments (TRBV6-2 and TRBV6-3 among them) were excluded as indistinguishable. It is likely that the observed cluster of highly shared sequence variants was a sequencing artifact. Analysis was carried out at a later point, and it linked a missense DCLRE1C variant to TCR beta V- and J-gene trimming.

In germline, CDR1 is SGHTA, CDR2 FQGNSA. This CDR3 has 21 residues. V lost 0 bases to trimming and J lost 0 bases, with 26 bases between them. V is TRBV7-2 and J is TRBJ1-1, with D possibly TRBD1 on 6 matching bases. The receptor was isolated from a man aged 18 to 30 in good health and CMV-seronegative. Sequencing was carried out using PBMCs. CDR3 protein: CASSLAGYKGRGIPMNTEAFF. Written as DNA, the CDR3 is TGTGCCAGCAGCTTAGCGGGGTACAAGGGTAGGGGGATTCCGATGAACACTGAAGCTTTCTTT.